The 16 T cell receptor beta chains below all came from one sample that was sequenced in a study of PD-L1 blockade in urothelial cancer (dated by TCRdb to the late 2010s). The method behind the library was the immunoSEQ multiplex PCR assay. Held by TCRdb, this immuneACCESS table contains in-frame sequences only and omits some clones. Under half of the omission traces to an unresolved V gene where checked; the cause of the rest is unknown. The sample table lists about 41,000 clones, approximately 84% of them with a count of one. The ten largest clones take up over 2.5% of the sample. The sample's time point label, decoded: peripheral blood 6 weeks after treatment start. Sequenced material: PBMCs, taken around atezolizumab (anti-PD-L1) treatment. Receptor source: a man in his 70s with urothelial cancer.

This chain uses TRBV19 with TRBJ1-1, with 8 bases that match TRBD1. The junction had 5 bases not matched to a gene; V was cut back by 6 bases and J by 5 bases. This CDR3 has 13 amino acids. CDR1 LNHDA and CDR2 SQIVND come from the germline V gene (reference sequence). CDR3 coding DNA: TGTGCCAGTAGAGGGACAGGAGGGACTGAAGCTTTCTTT. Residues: CASRGTGGTEAFF.

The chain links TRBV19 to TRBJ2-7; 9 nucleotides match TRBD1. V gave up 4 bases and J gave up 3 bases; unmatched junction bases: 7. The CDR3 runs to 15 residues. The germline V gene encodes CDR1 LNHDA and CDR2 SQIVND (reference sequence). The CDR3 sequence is CASSKGQGYGYEQYF. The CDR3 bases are TGTGCCAGTAGTAAAGGACAGGGGTATGGCTACGAGCAGTACTTC. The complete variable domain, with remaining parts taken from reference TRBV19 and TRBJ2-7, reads DGGITQSPKYLFRKEGQNVTLSCEQNLNHDAMYWYRQDPGQGLRLIYYSQIVNDFQKGDIAEGYSVSREKKESFPLTVTSAQKNPTAFYLCASSKGQGYGYEQYFGPGTRLTVT.

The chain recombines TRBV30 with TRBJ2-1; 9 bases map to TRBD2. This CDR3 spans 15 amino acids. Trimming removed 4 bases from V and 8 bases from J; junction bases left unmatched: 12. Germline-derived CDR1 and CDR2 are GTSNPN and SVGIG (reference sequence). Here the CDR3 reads CAWNPGGSGSDEQFF. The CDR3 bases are TGTGCCTGGAACCCCGGGGGTAGCGGGAGTGATGAGCAGTTCTTC. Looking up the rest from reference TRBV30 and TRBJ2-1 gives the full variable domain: SQTIHQWPATLVQPVGSPLSLECTVEGTSNPNLYWYRQAAGRGLQLLFYSVGIGQISSEVPQNLSASRPQDRQFILSSKKLLLSDSGFYLCAWNPGGSGSDEQFFGPGTRLTVL.

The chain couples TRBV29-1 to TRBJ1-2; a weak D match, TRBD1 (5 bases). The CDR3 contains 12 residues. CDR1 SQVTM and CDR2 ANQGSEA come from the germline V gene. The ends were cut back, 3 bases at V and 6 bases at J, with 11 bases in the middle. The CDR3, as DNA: TGCAGCGTTGATACAGGCTATAATGGCTACACCTTC. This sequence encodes CSVDTGYNGYTF.

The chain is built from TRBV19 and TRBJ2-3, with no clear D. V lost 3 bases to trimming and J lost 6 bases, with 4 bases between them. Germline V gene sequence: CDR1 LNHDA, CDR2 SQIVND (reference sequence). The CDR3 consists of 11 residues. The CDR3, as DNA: TGTGCCAGTAGTATTCGGGATACGCAGTATTTT. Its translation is CASSIRDTQYF. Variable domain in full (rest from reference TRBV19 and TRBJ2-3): DGGITQSPKYLFRKEGQNVTLSCEQNLNHDAMYWYRQDPGQGLRLIYYSQIVNDFQKGDIAEGYSVSREKKESFPLTVTSAQKNPTAFYLCASSIRDTQYFGPGTRLTVL.

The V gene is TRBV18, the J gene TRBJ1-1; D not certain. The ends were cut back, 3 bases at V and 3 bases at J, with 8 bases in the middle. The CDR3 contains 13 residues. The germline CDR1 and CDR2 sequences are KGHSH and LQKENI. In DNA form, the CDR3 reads TGTGCCAGCTCACCTTCTGGAGACACTGAAGCTTTCTTT. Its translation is CASSPSGDTEAFF. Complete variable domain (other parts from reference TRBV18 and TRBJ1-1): NAGVMQNPRHLVRRRGQEARLRCSPMKGHSHVYWYRQLPEEGLKFMVYLQKENIIDESGMPKERFSAEFPKEGPSILRIQQVVRGDSAAYFCASSPSGDTEAFFGQGTRLTVV.

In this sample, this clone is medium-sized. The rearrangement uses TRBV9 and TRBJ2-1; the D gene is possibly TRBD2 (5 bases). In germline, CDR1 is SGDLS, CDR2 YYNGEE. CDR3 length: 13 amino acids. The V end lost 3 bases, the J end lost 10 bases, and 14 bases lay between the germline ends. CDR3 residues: CASSALSSGEQFF. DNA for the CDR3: TGTGCCAGCAGCGCCTTAAGCTCGGGGGAGCAGTTCTTC.

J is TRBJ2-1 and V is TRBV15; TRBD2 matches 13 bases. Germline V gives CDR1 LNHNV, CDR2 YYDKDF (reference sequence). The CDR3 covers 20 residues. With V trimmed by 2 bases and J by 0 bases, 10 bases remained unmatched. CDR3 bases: TGTGCCACCAGCAGACGACCGGGACTAGCGGGGTGGAGCTCCTACAATGAGCAGTTCTTC. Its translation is CATSRRPGLAGWSSYNEQFF.

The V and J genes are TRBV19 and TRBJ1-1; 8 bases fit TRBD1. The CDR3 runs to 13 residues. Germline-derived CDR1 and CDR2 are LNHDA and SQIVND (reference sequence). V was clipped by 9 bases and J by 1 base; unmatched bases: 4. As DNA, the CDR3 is TGTGCCAGCAACGGACAGGGGAACACTGAAGCTTTCTTT. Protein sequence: CASNGQGNTEAFF.

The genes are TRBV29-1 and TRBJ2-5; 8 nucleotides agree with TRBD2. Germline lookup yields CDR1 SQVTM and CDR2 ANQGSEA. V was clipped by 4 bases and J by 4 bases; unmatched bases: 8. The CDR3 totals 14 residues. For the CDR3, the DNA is TGCAGCGTTGGGCCTAGCGGGCTATCAGAGACCCAGTACTTC. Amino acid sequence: CSVGPSGLSETQYF. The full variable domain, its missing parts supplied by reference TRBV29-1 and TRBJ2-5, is SAVISQKPSRDICQRGTSLTIQCQVDSQVTMMFWYRQQPGQSLTLIATANQGSEATYESGFVIDKFPISRPNLTFSTLTVSNMSPEDSSIYLCSVGPSGLSETQYFGPGTRLLVL.

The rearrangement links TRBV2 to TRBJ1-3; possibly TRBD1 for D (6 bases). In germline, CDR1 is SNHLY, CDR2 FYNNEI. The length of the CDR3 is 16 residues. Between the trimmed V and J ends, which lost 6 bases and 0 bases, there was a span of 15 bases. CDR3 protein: CASRAITGSSGNTIYF. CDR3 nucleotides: TGTGCCAGCAGAGCGATTACAGGGAGCTCTGGAAACACCATATATTTT.

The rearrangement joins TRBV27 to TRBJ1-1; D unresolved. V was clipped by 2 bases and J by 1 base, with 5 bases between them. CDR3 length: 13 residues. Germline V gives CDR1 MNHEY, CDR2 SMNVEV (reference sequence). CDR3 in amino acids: CASSLVWNTEAFF. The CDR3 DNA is TGTGCCAGCAGTTTAGTATGGAACACTGAAGCTTTCTTT.

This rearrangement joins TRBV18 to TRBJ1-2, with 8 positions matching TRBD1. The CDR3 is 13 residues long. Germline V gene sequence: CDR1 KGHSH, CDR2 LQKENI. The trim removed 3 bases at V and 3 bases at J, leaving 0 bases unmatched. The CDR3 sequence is CASSPDRDYGYTF. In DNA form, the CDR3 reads TGTGCCAGCTCACCGGACAGGGACTATGGCTACACCTTC.

Here the CDR3 reads CASSGDSFNEQFF. For the CDR3, the DNA is TGTGCCAGCAGCGGGGACTCTTTTAATGAGCAGTTCTTC. The gene calls are TRBV5-4 and TRBJ2-1; TRBD2 is a possible D gene (6 bases). The length of the CDR3 is 13 residues. V lost 4 bases and J 7 bases, leaving 12 bases between the germline ends. In germline, CDR1 is SGHNT, CDR2 YYREEE (reference sequence).

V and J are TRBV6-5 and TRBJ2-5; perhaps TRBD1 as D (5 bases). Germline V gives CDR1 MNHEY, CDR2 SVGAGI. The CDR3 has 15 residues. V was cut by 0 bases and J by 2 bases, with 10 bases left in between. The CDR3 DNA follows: TGTGCCAGCAGTTACTCTCAGGGCGGTCAAGAGACCCAGTACTTC. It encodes CASSYSQGGQETQYF.

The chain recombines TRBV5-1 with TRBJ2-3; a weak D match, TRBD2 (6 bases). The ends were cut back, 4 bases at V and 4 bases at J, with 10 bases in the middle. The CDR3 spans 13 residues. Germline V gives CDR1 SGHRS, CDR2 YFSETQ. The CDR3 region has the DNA TGCGCCAGCAGCGTGGACTACGCAGATACGCAGTATTTT. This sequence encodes CASSVDYADTQYF. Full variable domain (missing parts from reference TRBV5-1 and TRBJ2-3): KAGVTQTPRYLIKTRGQQVTLSCSPISGHRSVSWYQQTPGQGLQFLFEYFSETQRNKGNFPGRFSGRQFSNSRSEMNVSTLELGDSALYLCASSVDYADTQYFGPGTRLTVL.